A single TCR beta chain is shown here with its context. As yet, its antigen is unknown. The data originate from a study of cytomegalovirus exposure and HLA in healthy donors. Study-level points and caveats: Researchers counted roughly 150 TCR beta chains as cytomegalovirus-associated.

Germline CDR1 SGHTA, CDR2 FQGNSA. The ends lost 2 bases at V and 6 bases at J; junction bases unmatched: 5. This CDR3 is 16 amino acids long. The data were produced by immunoSEQ multiplex PCR, yet TCRdb's version contains in-frame clones alone and is incomplete. The sample records 200,000 to 250,000 clones, roughly 88% being singletons. The V gene is TRBV7-2, the J gene TRBJ2-1, with TRBD2 identical over 12 bases. Sequences were obtained from PBMCs. The sequence came from a young woman in good health and CMV-seropositive. This chain's CDR3 is CASSLLTGLAGNEQFF. The DNA of the CDR3 is TGTGCCAGCAGCTTACTAACGGGACTAGCGGGCAATGAGCAGTTCTTC.